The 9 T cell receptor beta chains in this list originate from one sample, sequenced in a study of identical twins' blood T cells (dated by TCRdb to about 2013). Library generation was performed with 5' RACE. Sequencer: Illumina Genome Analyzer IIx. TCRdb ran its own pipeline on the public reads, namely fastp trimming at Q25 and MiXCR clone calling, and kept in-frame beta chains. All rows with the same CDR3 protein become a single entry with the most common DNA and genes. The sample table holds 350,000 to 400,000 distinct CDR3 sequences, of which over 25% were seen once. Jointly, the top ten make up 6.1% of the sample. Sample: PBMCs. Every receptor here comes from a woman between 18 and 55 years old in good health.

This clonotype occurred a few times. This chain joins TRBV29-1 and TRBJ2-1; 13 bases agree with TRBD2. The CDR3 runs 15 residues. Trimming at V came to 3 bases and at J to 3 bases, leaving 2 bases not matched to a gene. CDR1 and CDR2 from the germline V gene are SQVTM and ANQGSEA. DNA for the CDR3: TGCAGCGTTGAGGGGACTAGCGGGATCTACAATGAGCAGTTCTTC. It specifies CSVEGTSGIYNEQFF.

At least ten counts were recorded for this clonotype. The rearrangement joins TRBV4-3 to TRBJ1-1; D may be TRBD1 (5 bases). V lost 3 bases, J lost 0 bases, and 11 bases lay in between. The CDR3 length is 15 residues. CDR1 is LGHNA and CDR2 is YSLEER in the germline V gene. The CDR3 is CASSQTSRVNTEAFF. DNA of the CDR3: TGCGCCAGCAGCCAGACTAGCAGGGTGAACACTGAAGCTTTCTTT.

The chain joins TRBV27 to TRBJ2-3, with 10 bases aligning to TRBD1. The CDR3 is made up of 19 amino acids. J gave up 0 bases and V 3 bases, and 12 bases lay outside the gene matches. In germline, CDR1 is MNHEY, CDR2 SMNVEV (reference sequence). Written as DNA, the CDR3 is TGTGCCAGCAGTTTTTCGGGACAGGGGTGGGGGGAAAGCACAGATACGCAGTATTTT. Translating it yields CASSFSGQGWGESTDTQYF.

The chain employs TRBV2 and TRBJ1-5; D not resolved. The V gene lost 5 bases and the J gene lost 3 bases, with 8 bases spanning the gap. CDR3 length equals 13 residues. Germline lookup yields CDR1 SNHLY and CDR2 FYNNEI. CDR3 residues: CASSFSVNQPQHF. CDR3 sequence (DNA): TGTGCCAGCAGTTTCTCAGTCAATCAGCCCCAGCATTTT.

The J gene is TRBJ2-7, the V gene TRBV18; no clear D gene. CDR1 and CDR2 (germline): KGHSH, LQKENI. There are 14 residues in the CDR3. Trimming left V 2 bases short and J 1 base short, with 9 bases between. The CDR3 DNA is TGTGCCAGCTCACCATCCGCCATTTCCTACGAGCAGTACTTC. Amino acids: CASSPSAISYEQYF.

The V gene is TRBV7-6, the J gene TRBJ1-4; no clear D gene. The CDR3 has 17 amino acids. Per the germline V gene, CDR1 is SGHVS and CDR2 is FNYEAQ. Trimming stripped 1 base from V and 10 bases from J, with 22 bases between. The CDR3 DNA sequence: TGTGCCAGCAGCTTAGAGCAGGTAGAAGCTGCGGGAGGAAAACTGTTTTTT. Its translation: CASSLEQVEAAGGKLFF.

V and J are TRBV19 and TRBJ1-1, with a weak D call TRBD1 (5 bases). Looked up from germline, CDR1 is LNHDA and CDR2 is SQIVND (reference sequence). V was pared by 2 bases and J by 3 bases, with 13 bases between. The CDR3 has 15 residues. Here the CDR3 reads CASSINPGRHTEAFF. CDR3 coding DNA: TGTGCCAGTAGTATAAATCCAGGGAGGCACACTGAAGCTTTCTTT.

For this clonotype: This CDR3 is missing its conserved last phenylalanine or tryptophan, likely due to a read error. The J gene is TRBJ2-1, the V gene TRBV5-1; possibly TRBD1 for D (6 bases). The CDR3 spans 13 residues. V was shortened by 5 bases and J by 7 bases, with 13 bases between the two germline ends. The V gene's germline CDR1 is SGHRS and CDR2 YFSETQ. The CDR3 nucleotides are TGCGCCAGCAGACCGGGCCAGGGGAATGAGCAGTTCTGC. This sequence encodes CASRPGQGNEQFC.

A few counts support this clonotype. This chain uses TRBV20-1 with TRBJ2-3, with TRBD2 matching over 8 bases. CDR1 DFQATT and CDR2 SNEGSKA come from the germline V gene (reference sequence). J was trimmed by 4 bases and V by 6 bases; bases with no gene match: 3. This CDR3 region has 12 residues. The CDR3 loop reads CSAKRGPDTQYF. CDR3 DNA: TGCAGTGCAAAGCGGGGGCCAGATACGCAGTATTTT.